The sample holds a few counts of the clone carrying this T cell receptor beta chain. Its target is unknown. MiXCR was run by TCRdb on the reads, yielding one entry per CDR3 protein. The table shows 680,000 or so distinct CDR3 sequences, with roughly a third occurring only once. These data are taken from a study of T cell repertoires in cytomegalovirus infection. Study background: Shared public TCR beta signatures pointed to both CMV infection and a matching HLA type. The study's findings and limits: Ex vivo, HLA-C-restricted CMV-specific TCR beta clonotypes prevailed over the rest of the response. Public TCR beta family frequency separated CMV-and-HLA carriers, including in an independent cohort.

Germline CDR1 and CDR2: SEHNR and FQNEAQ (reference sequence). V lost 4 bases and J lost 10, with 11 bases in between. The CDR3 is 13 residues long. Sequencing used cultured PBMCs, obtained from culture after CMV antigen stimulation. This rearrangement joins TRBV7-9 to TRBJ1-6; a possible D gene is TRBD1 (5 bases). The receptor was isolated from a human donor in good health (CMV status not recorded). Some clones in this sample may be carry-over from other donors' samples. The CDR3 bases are TGTGCCAGCAGCTCCAGGGAGGGCTCACCCCTCCACTTT. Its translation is CASSSREGSPLHF.